Here is one T cell receptor beta chain with its context. No antigen is known for it. This entry comes from a study of T cells in localized non-small cell lung cancer. Study results and caveats: Clonality peaked in uninvolved adjacent lung rather than tumor. When the top 100 tumor clones were examined, a median about 60 of them also appeared in the adjacent lung, which was paired and uninvolved.

Using immunoSEQ multiplex PCR, the repertoire was profiled, and TCRdb retains in-frame clones only, with some absent. The profile shows around 25,000 clones, 92% of them singletons. This sequence originates from a man between 40 and 69 years old with stage III squamous cell lung carcinoma. The sequencing here drew on peripheral blood, taken before any cancer treatment.

CDR3 bases: TGTGCCATCAGTGGGCGTGGTGGGGACAAGGATGGCTACACCTTC. It codes for CAISGRGGDKDGYTF. The chain combines TRBV10-3 with TRBJ1-2; possibly TRBD1 for D (6 bases). The V and J ends lost 4 bases and 6 bases respectively, with 18 bases between them. This CDR3 region has 15 residues. From germline, CDR1 is ENHRY and CDR2 SYGVKD.